This T cell receptor beta chain derives from a study of glioma-infiltrating T cells. V was shortened by 7 bases and J by 4 bases, with 11 bases between the two germline ends. The CDR3 consists of 13 residues. This clonotype was detected many times. The iRepertoire nested amplicon-rescue multiplex PCR amplified TCR alpha and beta CDR3s from RNA. For one-step reverse transcription and amplification, 100-400 ng of tissue mRNA or PBMC total RNA was used. TCRdb re-called the multiplex PCR reads with MiXCR, one entry per CDR3 protein. The sample yields more than 350,000 distinct CDR3 sequences, 41% seen once.

The sample was glioma tissue, nonneoplastic brain tissue, or PBMCs (not recorded which). This chain links TRBV12-3 or TRBV12-4 with TRBJ1-5; D call uncertain. This sequence originates from a human donor with low-grade glioma or glioblastoma, undergoing nonglioma brain surgery, or in good health (not recorded which). The CDR3 sequence: CASTRTVNQPQHF. The CDR3 DNA reads TGTGCCAGCACTCGGACTGTAAATCAGCCCCAGCATTTT.